This T cell receptor (beta chain) was profiled in a study of T cell responses to AZD1222 COVID-19 vaccine (dated by TCRdb to the early 2020s). Describing the broader study: A total of approximately 250 trial participants underwent TCR sequencing, of whom about 200 had received two doses of AZD1222 and about 25 had received two doses of the MenACWY control vaccine. Trial participants were enrolled by age into subgroups of 18-55, 56-69 and 70-plus years, and approximately 150, 30 and 60 TCR-sequenced participants, respectively, were included in these subgroups.

On this clone: No antigen is known for it. One base away there is no much larger clone; base qualities are not given.

What the time point label conveys for this sample: about 28 days (+/-7) after the second vaccine dose. Because spike-specific TCR depth and breadth did not differ between the two schedules, AZD1222 recipients who got a second dose at roughly 4 weeks were pooled with those who got a second dose at roughly 12 weeks. Samples from vaccinated people were obtained from the UK trials COV001 and COV002, which included a single-blind randomized controlled phase 2/3 trial of AZD1222 (ChAdOx1 nCoV-19) in healthy adults. For TCRbeta chain sequencing, PBMC samples were collected from trial participants at day 0 and at day 28 after the second dose. The CDR3 regions of human TCRbeta chains were analyzed by immunosequencing. In the original analysis: Repertoire TCRs were checked for matches against a reference library of SARS-CoV-2-specific TCRs that had been generated using the MIRA antigen-specificity platform. Breadth was defined as the fraction of unique TCRs that were SARS-CoV-2-associated, and depth was defined as the fraction of total T cells that were SARS-CoV-2-associated. Using the MIRA data, each spike-specific TCR was assigned both to the spike region to which the TCR was reactive and to a CD4 or CD8 class. Log10-transformed breadth and depth values were compared by one-way ANOVA with Sidak's multiple comparisons tests. This is the immuneACCESS table as TCRdb keeps it, with only in-frame sequences that have V and J called. A part of the clones is gone; compared with another copy, unresolved V genes explain less than half, and the rest is unexplained. V and J calls and clone size follow that table, whereas D and trimming were derived from the DNA. The sample data list 25,000 to 30,000 clones, and around 92% of these were observed just once. The ten largest clones capture around 8% of the sample.

General findings and caveats noted by the study authors: Spike-specific TCR breadth and depth rose significantly after two AZD1222 doses compared with day 0 and with MenACWY recipients. In the small 56-69-year group, the increase in depth fell short of significance, most likely because of low power. The whole spike protein was spanned by vaccine-associated CD4 TCRs, and dominant responses were seen in regions 160-218 and 743-854. Nearly half of unique spike-specific TCRs reportedly recognized epitopes outside regions mutated in the B.1.351 and B.1.1.7 variants. Because no day 14 peak-response samples were available, the repertoires could be characterized only after the peak T cell response. Conclusions about previously exposed vaccinees were limited because only a handful of AZD1222 recipients were SARS-CoV-2 seropositive at baseline. Most participants were white British and females outnumbered males, and the authors suggested that clonal diversity may have been underestimated.

This specimen consisted of peripheral blood, obtained 28 days after the second AZD1222 dose. This clonotype was obtained from an adult who received the AZD1222 COVID-19 vaccine.

The nucleotide sequence reads as follows: TGCGCCAGCAGCCAGACAGGGAAAGTTTCTGGAAACACCATATATTTT. Protein translation: CASSQTGKVSGNTIYF. The chain is assembled from TRBV5-1 and TRBJ1-3; 7 junctional bases match TRBD1. V is cut back by 4 bases and J by 1 base, with 8 bases in the junction unmatched. The CDR3 measures 16 amino acids from cysteine to phenylalanine. Of the read, only the CDR3 DNA is kept; its 48 bases are in frame from base 1. CDR1 and CDR2 are drawn from the germline V gene: SGHRS, YFSETQ.